Following are 18 T cell receptor beta chains from one sample sequenced in a study of T cell repertoires in cytomegalovirus infection. MiXCR was run by TCRdb on the reads, yielding one entry per CDR3 protein. The sample includes about 500,000 distinct CDR3 sequences, 30% to 35% of them seen just once. Their cognate antigens are unknown. This sample comprised cultured PBMCs, obtained from culture after CMV antigen stimulation. The receptors derive from a human donor in good health (CMV status not recorded). Some clones in this sample may be carry-over from other donors' samples.

The genes are TRBV6-8 and TRBJ1-5; maybe TRBD1 (6 bases). V was trimmed by 10 bases and J by 0 bases, leaving 16 bases between them. The CDR3 runs 15 residues. Germline assignment: CDR1 MNHGY and CDR2 SAAAGT. This CDR3 is CATRIEGGSNQPQHF. The CDR3 coding sequence is TGTGCCACCAGAATTGAGGGGGGTAGCAATCAGCCCCAGCATTTT.

The gene calls are TRBV12-3 or TRBV12-4 and TRBJ1-6; 7 bases map to TRBD1. CDR3 length equals 15 residues. J lost 10 bases, V lost 5 bases, and 11 bases had no gene match. The CDR3 nucleotides are TGTGCCAGCAGTATATCGACAGGGTGGCACTCACCCCTCCACTTT. It encodes CASSISTGWHSPLHF.

The chain combines TRBV7-9 with TRBJ1-1; D gene ambiguous. Germline V gene lookup returns CDR1 SEHNR and CDR2 FQNEAQ (reference sequence). This CDR3 is 13 amino acids long. V was clipped by 5 bases and J by 1 base, with 8 bases between them. DNA for the CDR3: TGTGCCAGCAGCCGGCCCCCGAACACTGAAGCTTTCTTT. Protein: CASSRPPNTEAFF.

V is TRBV15 and J is TRBJ1-2; D not resolved. Germline V lookup: CDR1 LNHNV, CDR2 YYDKDF (reference sequence). The CDR3 runs to 13 residues. V was clipped by 0 bases and J by 9 bases, with 11 bases between them. The CDR3: CATSRDGRESYTF. The CDR3 region has the DNA TGTGCCACCAGCAGAGATGGGCGCGAAAGCTACACCTTC.

In the case of this clonotype: Possible read error: a much larger clone is one base away. The chain couples TRBV7-2 to TRBJ1-2; 9 positions match TRBD1. CDR3 size: 13 residues. Germline V gene data show CDR1 as SGHTA and CDR2 as FQGNSA. CDR3 bases: TGTGCCGGCAGCACAGGGGGCTACCGTGGCTACACCTTC. This codes for CAGSTGGYRGYTF.

The chain joins TRBV5-5 to TRBJ2-5; the match to TRBD2 covers 15 bases. Germline CDR1 SGHKS, CDR2 YYEKEE (reference sequence). V shed 4 bases and J 4 bases; nucleotides not matched to a gene: 8. The CDR3 runs 17 residues. CDR3 in DNA: TGTGCCAGCAGCCCCGGACTAGCGGGAGGGCTTGCAGAGACCCAGTACTTC. This gives the protein CASSPGLAGGLAETQYF.

This clonotype was seen more than once but under ten times. The V call is TRBV11-3, the J call TRBJ2-5; 10 positions match TRBD2. This CDR3 has 13 amino acids. Trimming took 9 bases from V and 5 from J; bases not matched to a gene: 6. The germline V gene has CDR1 SGHNT and CDR2 YENEEA. The CDR3 DNA reads as TGTGCCAGTACGGGACTAGCGCGGGAGACCCAGTACTTC. Translating gives CASTGLARETQYF.

This clonotype was seen more than once but under ten times. This chain uses TRBV7-8 with TRBJ1-3; a weak D match, TRBD1 (5 bases). There are 17 residues in the CDR3. CDR1 is SGHVS and CDR2 is FQNEAQ in the germline V gene. V lost 5 bases to trimming and J lost 0 bases, with 17 bases between them. The CDR3 region has the DNA TGTGCCAGCAGCGGAAGACGACAGTCCTCCTCTGGAAACACCATATATTTT. It yields the protein CASSGRRQSSSGNTIYF.

The chain employs TRBV5-4 and TRBJ2-2; maybe TRBD2 (6 bases). V lost 6 bases, J lost 1 base, and 19 bases lay in between. Germline CDR1 SGHNT, CDR2 YYREEE (reference sequence). The CDR3 loop spans 17 amino acids. The CDR3 nucleotides are TGTGCCAGCACCCGTCCAAGTAGCGGAGTGAACACCGGGGAGCTGTTTTTT. This gives the protein CASTRPSSGVNTGELFF.

The gene calls are TRBV5-4 and TRBJ1-5, with TRBD1 matching over 12 bases. J was trimmed by 2 bases and V by 9 bases; bases with no gene match: 6. CDR3 length equals 15 residues. Germline V gene data show CDR1 as SGHNT and CDR2 as YYREEE (reference sequence). CDR3 amino acids: CATGTGGRGNQPQHF. CDR3 coding DNA: TGTGCCACCGGGACAGGGGGCAGGGGCAATCAGCCCCAGCATTTT. The full variable domain, completed using reference TRBV5-4 and TRBJ1-5, is ETGVTQSPTHLIKTRGQQVTLRCSSQSGHNTVSWYQQALGQGPQFIFQYYREEENGRGNFPPRFSGLQFPNYSSELNVNALELDDSALYLCATGTGGRGNQPQHFGDGTRLSIL.

The chain has TRBV27 and TRBJ2-5; maybe TRBD1 (5 bases). From germline, CDR1 is MNHEY and CDR2 SMNVEV (reference sequence). V lost 5 bases and J 1 base, leaving 8 bases between the germline ends. This CDR3 has 13 residues. CDR3 sequence reads: CASSLTAQETQYF. CDR3 nucleotides: TGTGCCAGCAGTCTGACAGCCCAAGAGACCCAGTACTTC.

This clonotype was observed a few times. The junction differs from germline at one of its ends, possibly a read error. The chain combines TRBV4-1 with TRBJ1-1, with D tentatively TRBD1 (5 bases). The CDR3 consists of 16 residues. Germline V lookup: CDR1 MGHRA, CDR2 YSYEKL. CDR3 coding DNA: TGTGCCAGCAGCCAAGTTCTAGAGGGGCGGGACACTGAAGCTTTCTTT. It specifies CASSQVLEGRDTEAFF.

The V gene is TRBV14, the J gene TRBJ1-1; tentative D call: TRBD1 (6 bases). CDR1 SGHDN and CDR2 FVKESK come from the germline V gene. The V and J ends lost 4 bases and 0 bases respectively, with 18 bases between them. This CDR3 is built from 17 residues. DNA for the CDR3: TGTGCCAGCAGCCCTATCGACAGGCTCGACATGAACACTGAAGCTTTCTTT. This gives the protein CASSPIDRLDMNTEAFF.

The CDR3 nucleotides are TGTGCCAGTAGTAGAAGGACAGGACCTCAGGTCGAGCAGTACTTC. Translating it yields CASSRRTGPQVEQYF. This chain links TRBV19 with TRBJ2-7; 7 bases are shared with TRBD1. With 4 bases clipped from V and 6 bases from J, the junction kept 12 bases outside the gene matches. The germline gives CDR1 LNHDA, CDR2 SQIVND (reference sequence). The CDR3 contains 15 residues.

This clonotype has just one count. One junction end does not reproduce the germline sequence, and a read error may be involved. This sequence joins TRBV7-6 and TRBJ2-1; no clear D. Germline V gene sequence: CDR1 SGHVS, CDR2 FNYEAQ. This CDR3 contains 15 residues. CDR3 nucleotide sequence: TGTGCTAGCAGCTCCTCGGAGATCTCCTACAATGAGCAGTTCTTC. It encodes CASSSSEISYNEQFF.

The chain has TRBV12-3 or TRBV12-4 and TRBJ2-5; tentatively, D is TRBD1 (5 bases). This CDR3 contains 15 residues. With 5 bases removed from V and 2 bases from J, the gap between germline ends came to 15 bases. For the CDR3, the DNA is TGTGCCAGCAGTAAAACAAATCAGGGACAAGAGACCCAGTACTTC. Amino acids: CASSKTNQGQETQYF.

This clonotype was detected a few times. The chain combines TRBV19 with TRBJ2-1; a weak D match, TRBD2 (6 bases). V was cut by 6 bases and J by 3 bases, with 18 bases left in between. CDR1 and CDR2 (germline): LNHDA, SQIVND (reference sequence). The CDR3 runs to 16 residues. The CDR3, as DNA: TGTGCCAGTAGCGCCCCGGGACTGCCCCTCTACAATGAGCAGTTCTTC. Translated: CASSAPGLPLYNEQFF. The full variable domain, completed using reference TRBV19 and TRBJ2-1, is DGGITQSPKYLFRKEGQNVTLSCEQNLNHDAMYWYRQDPGQGLRLIYYSQIVNDFQKGDIAEGYSVSREKKESFPLTVTSAQKNPTAFYLCASSAPGLPLYNEQFFGPGTRLTVL.

This clonotype occurred a few times. The chain carries TRBV11-2 and TRBJ2-3; D tentatively fits TRBD1 or TRBD2 (5 bases each). Germline V gene data show CDR1 as SGHAT and CDR2 as FQNNGV. V was trimmed by 6 bases and J by 2 bases, leaving 15 bases between them. The CDR3 length is 15 residues. The DNA of the CDR3 is TGTGCCAGCAGTCGAGGGGTCTCCTACACAGATACGCAGTATTTT. Translated: CASSRGVSYTDTQYF.